This T cell receptor (beta chain) was profiled in a study of PD-1 blockade in classical Hodgkin lymphoma (dated by TCRdb to between 2020 and 2021). Background for the entire study: A peripheral blood immune signature of response to PD-1 blockade in classical Hodgkin lymphoma was defined using TCR beta sequencing and CyTOF. Overall study outcomes, separate from this receptor: Only a single clinical trial cohort was studied, and what caused the repertoire differences, possibly disease activity or prior therapy, remained undefined. Baseline TCR diversity was reported to be lower in newly diagnosed patients than in healthy donors and to be lower still in relapsed/refractory patients.

The Qiagen DNeasy kit was used to extract genomic DNA both from unsorted PBMCs and from the negatively selected CD4+ and CD8+ fractions. Using primers that anneal to V and J segments, immunoSEQ multiplex PCR amplified the TCR beta CDR3 regions. A synthetic immune receptor repertoire was used to minimize amplification bias, and any remaining bias was removed computationally after sequencing. As for the original processing: Custom Python scripts were used to quantify repertoire diversity as the Shannon entropy index. Unsorted, CD4+ and CD8+ repertoires were analyzed separately, except for combined analyses in which CD4+ and CD8+ sequences were merged in silico. In TCRdb, the immuneACCESS table is reduced to in-frame sequences with V and J assigned. These tables do not hold every clone; where another copy was compared, an unresolved V gene accounts for under half, and the others remain unexplained. V and J calls and clone size are copied from that table; D and trimming were computed from the DNA. The table for this sample lists 70,000 or so clones; roughly 92% of them were counted only once. The ten most abundant clones make up about 2.6% of the sample.

The time point label of this sample denotes: newly diagnosed, previously untreated cHL patient sample. As a comparison group for the relapsed/refractory trial patients, PBMCs from patients with newly diagnosed, previously untreated classical Hodgkin lymphoma were sequenced. Peripheral blood was collected in 8 mL Vacutainer Cell Preparation Tubes, from which PBMCs were isolated by centrifugation and then cryopreserved. With respect to this clone: Its antigen is unknown. No much larger clonotype is one base removed from it; base qualities were not supplied.

The TCR was taken from a human donor with classical Hodgkin lymphoma. The sequencing input was peripheral blood mononuclear cells (PBMCs).

The DNA sequence reads TGTGCCAGCAGCTTGGCTAGTGGGGGAGGCTATGGCTACACCTTC. This is translated as CASSLASGGGYGYTF. The sequence links TRBV5-4 to TRBJ1-2; a weak D assignment points to TRBD1 (5 bases agree). CDR1 and CDR2 are drawn from the germline V gene (reference sequence): SGHNT, YYREEE. V and J are truncated by 0 bases and 4 bases respectively, leaving an intervening sequence of 13 bases. The CDR3 starts with the cysteine, ends with the phenylalanine, and has 15 residues. Only the CDR3 region is kept as DNA, spanning 45 bases read in frame from base 1.